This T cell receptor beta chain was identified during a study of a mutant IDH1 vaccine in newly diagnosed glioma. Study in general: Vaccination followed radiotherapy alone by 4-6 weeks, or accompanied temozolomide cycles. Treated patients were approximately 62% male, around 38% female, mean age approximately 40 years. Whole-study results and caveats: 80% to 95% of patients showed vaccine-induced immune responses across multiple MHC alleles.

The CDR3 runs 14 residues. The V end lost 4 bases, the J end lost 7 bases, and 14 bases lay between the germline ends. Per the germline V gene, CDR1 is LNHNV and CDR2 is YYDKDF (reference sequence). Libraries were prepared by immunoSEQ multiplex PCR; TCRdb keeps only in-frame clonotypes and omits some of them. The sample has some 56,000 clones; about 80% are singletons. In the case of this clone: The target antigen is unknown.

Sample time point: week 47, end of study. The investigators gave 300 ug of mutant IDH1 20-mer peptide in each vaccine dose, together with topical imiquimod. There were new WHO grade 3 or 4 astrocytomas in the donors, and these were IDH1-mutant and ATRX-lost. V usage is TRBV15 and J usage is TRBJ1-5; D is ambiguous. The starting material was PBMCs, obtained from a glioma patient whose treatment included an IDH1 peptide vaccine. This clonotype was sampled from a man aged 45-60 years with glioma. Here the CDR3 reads CATSKLGLGQPQHF. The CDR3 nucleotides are TGTGCCACCAGCAAACTTGGTTTAGGGCAGCCCCAGCATTTT. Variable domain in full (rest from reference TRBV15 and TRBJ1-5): DAMVIQNPRYQVTQFGKPVTLSCSQTLNHNVMYWYQQKSSQAPKLLFHYYDKDFNNEADTPDNFQSRRPNTSFCFLDIRSPGLGDTAMYLCATSKLGLGQPQHFGDGTRLSIL.